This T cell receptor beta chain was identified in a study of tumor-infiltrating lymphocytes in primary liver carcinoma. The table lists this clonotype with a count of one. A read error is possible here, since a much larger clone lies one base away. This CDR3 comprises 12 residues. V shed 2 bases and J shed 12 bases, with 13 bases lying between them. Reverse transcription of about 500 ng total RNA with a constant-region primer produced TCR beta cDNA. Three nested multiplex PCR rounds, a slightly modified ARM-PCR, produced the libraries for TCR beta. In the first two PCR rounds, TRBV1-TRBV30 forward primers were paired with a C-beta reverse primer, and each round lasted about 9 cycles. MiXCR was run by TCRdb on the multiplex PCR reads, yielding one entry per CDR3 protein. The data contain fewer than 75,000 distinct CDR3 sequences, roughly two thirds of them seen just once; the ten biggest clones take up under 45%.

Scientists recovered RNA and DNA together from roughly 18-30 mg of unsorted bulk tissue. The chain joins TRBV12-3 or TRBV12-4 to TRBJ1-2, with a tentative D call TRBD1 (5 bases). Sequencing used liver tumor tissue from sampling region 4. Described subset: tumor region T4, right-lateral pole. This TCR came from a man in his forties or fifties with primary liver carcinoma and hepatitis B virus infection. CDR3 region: CASSLPGIGHTF. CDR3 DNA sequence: TGTGCCAGCAGTTTACCAGGGATCGGCCACACCTTC.